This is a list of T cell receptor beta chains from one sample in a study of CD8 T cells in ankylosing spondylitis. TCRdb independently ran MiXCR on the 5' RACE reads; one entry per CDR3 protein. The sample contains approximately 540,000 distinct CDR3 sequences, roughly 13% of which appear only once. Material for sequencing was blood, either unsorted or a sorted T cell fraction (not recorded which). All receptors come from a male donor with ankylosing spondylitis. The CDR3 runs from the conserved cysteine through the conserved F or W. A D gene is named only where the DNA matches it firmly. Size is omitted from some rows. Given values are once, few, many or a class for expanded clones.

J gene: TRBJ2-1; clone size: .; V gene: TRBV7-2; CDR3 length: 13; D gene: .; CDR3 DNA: TGTGCCAGCAGCTTAGGGGGGCCAACTGAGCAGTTCTTC; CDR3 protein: CASSLGGPTEQFF
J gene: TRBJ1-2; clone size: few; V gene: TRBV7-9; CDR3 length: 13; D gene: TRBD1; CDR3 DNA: TGTGCCAGCAGCCTTACGACAGGGAATGGCTACACCTTC; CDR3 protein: CASSLTTGNGYTF
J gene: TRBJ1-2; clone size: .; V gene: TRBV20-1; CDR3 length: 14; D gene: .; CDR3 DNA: TGCAGTGCTAGGTCCCAGGGAGGAAACTATGGCTACACCTTC; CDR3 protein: CSARSQGGNYGYTF
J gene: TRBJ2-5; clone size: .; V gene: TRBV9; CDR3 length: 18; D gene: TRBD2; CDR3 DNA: TGTGCCAGCAGCAGAGGACTAGCGGTAAGAAAGTACCAAGAGACCCAGTACTTC; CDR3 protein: CASSRGLAVRKYQETQYF
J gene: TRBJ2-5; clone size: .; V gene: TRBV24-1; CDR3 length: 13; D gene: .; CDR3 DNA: TGTGCCACCAGTGATTTCAGGGAAGAGACCCAGTACTTC; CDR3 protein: CATSDFREETQYF
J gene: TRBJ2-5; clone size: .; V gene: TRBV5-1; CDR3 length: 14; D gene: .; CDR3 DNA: TGCGCCAGCAGCCTCGGTTCATTCCAAGAGACCCAGTACTTC; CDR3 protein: CASSLGSFQETQYF
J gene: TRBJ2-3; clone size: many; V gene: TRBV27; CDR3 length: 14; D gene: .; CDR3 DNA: TGTGCCACCATGTACCAGGGGGGGACAGATACGCAGTATTTT; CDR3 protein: CATMYQGGTDTQYF
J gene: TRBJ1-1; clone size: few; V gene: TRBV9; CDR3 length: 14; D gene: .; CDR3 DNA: TGTGCCAGCAGCGTAGGGGCGGCTTACACTGAAGCTTTCTTT; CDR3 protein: CASSVGAAYTEAFF
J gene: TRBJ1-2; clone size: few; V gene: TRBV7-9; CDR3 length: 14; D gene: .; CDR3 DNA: TGTGCCAGCAGCTTAGACACTGAGTACTATGGCTACACCTTC; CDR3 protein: CASSLDTEYYGYTF
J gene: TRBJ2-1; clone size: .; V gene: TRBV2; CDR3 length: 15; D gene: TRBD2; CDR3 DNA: TGTGCCAGCAGACAAGCGGGGAGCTCCTACAATGAGCAGTTCTTC; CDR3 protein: CASRQAGSSYNEQFF
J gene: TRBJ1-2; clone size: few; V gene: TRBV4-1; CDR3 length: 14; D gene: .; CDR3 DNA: TGCGCCAGCAGCGATGCCCAGGGTAACTATGGCTACACCTTC; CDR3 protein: CASSDAQGNYGYTF
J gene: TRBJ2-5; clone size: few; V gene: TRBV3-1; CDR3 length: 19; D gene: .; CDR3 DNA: TGTGCCAGCAGCCAAGGTTTCGGGGGGCCGGGACAAATTCAAGAGACCCAGTACTTC; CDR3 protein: CASSQGFGGPGQIQETQYF
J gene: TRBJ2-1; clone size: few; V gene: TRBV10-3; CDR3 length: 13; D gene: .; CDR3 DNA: TGTGCCATCAGCCAGCCGGGACTCTATGAGCAGTTCTTC; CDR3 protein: CAISQPGLYEQFF
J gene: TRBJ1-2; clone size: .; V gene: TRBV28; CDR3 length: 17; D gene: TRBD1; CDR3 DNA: TGTGCCAGCAGTTTATGGGGGTTTGGCAGGGGGCTAAATGGCTACACCTTC; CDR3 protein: CASSLWGFGRGLNGYTF
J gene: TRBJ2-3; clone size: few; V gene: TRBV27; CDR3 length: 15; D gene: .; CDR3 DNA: TGTGCCAGCAGCAAATGGGGCTCTAGCACAGATACGCAGTATTTT; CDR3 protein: CASSKWGSSTDTQYF
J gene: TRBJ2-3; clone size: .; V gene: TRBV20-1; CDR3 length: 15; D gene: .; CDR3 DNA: TGCAGTGCTAGAGATGGAGGCAGACTCACAGATACGCAGTATTTT; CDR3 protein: CSARDGGRLTDTQYF
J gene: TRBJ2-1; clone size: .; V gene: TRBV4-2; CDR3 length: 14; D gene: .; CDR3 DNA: TGTGCCAGCAGCCAAGACGGGACTCGCTATGAGCAGTTCTTC; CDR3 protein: CASSQDGTRYEQFF
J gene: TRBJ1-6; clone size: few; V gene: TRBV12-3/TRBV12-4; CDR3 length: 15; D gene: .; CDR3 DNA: TGTGCCAGCAGGTCCCAGGGAATCGAGAATTCACCCCTCCACTTT; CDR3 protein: CASRSQGIENSPLHF
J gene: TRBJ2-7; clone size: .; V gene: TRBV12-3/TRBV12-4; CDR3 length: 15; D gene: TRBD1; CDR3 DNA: TGTGCCAGCAGCCCTCCCGGACAGGGTGTGCACGAGCAGTACTTC; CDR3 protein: CASSPPGQGVHEQYF
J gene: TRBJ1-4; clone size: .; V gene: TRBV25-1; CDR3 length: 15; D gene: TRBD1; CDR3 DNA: TGTGCCAGCAGTGACCCCCAGGGGGGAAGTGAAAAACTGTTTTTT; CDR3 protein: CASSDPQGGSEKLFF
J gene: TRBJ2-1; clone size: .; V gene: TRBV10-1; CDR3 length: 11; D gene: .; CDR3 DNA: TGCGCCAGCGGACCCATGAGTGAGCAGTTCTTC; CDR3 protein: CASGPMSEQFF
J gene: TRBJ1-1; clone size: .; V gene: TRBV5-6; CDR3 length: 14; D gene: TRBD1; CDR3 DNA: TGTGCCAGCATCCAAGGGGGCATGGACACTGAAGCTTTCTTT; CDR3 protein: CASIQGGMDTEAFF
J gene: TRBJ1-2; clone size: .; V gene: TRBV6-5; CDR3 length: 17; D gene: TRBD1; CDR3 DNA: TGTGCCAGCAGTTACCACAGGGGGCGCGGGGGTAACTATGGCTACACCTTC; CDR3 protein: CASSYHRGRGGNYGYTF
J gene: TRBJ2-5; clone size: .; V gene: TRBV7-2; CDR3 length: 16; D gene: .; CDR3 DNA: TGTGCCAGCAGCCTCCGTCCGGGCCTGGGGGCGGAGACCCAGTACTTC; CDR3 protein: CASSLRPGLGAETQYF
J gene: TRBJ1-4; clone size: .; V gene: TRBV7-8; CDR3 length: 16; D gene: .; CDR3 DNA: TGTGCCAGCAGCCCCAGGGTTGCAGCAACTAATGAAAAACTGTTTTTT; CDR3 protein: CASSPRVAATNEKLFF
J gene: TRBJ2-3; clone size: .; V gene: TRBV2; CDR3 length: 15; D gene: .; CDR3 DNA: TGTGCCAGCAGTGAAAACGGGATGCCCCCAGATACGCAGTATTTT; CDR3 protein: CASSENGMPPDTQYF
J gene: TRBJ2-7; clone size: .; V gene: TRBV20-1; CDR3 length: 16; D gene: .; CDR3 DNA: TGCAGTGCTAGAGATCCGGGACGGGCCCGGGAGTGGGAGCAGTACTTC; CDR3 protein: CSARDPGRAREWEQYF
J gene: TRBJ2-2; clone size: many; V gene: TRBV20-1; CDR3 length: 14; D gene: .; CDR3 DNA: TGCAGTGCTGGGGGAGTCGCGAACACCGGGGAGCTGTTTTTT; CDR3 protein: CSAGGVANTGELFF
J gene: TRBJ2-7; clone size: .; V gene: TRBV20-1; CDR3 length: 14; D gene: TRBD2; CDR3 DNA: TGCAGTGCGATCGAGGGACTAGCGGGAGTCGAGCAGTACTTC; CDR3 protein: CSAIEGLAGVEQYF
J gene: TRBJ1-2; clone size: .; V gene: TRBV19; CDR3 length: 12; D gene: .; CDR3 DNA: TGTGCCAGTAAAGATGGAACCTATGGCTACACCTTC; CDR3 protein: CASKDGTYGYTF
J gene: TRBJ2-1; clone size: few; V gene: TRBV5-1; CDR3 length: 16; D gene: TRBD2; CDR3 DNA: TGCGCCAGCAGCACAAAACTAGCGGGAGTCCGCGATGAGCAGTTCTTC; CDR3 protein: CASSTKLAGVRDEQFF
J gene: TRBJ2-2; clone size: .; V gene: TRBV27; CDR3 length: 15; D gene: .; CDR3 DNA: TGTGCCAGCAGTTTATCCCAGCTGAACACCGGGGAGCTGTTTTTT; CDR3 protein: CASSLSQLNTGELFF
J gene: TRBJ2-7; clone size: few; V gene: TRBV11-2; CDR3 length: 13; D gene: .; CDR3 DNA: TGTGCCACCAAAGGGACGGTAACCTACGAGCAGTACTTC; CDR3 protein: CATKGTVTYEQYF
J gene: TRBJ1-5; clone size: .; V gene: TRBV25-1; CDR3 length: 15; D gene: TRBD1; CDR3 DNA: TGTGCCAGCAGTGGGACAGGGATTAGCAATCAGCCCCAGCATTTT; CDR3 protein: CASSGTGISNQPQHF
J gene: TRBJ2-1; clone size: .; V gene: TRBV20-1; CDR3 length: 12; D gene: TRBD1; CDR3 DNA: TGCAGTGCCAAGACAGGGAACAATGAGCAGTTCTTC; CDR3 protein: CSAKTGNNEQFF
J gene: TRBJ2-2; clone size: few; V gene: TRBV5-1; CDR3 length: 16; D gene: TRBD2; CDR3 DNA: TGCGCCAGCAGCTCGGGACTAGCGGGAGGACGGGTAGTCCTGTTTTTT; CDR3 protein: CASSSGLAGGRVVLFF
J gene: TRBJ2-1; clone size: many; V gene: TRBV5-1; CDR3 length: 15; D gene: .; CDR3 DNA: TGCGCCAGCAGCTTGGCCGTGGGGGGCGAAAATGAGCAGTTCTTC; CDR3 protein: CASSLAVGGENEQFF
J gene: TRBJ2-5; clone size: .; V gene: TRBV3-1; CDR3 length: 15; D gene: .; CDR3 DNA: TGTGCCAGCAGCCAAGATGCGGTTGGGAGCGGGACCCAGTACTTC; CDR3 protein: CASSQDAVGSGTQYF
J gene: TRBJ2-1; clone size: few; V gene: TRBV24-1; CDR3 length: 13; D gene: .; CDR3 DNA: TGTGCCACCAGTGAAGACAGCTACAATGAGCAGTTCTTC; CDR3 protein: CATSEDSYNEQFF
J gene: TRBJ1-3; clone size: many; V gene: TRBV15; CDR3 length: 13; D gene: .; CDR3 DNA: TGTGCCACCAGCAGAGTGTTACGAAACACCATATATTTT; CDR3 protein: CATSRVLRNTIYF
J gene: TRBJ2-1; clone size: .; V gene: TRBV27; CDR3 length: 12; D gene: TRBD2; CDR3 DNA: TGTGCCAGCAGTTTACCGGGACTATTTCTGTTCTTC; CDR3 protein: CASSLPGLFLFF
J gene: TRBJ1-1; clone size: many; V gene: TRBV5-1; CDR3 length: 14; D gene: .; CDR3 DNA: TGCGCCAGCAGGGACAGTCCCGACAGGACTGAAGCTTTCTTT; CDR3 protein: CASRDSPDRTEAFF
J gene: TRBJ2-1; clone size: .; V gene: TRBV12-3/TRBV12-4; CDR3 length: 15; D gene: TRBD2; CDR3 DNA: TGTGCCAGCAGGGAACCTAGCGGGTGGGACAATGAGCAGTTCTTC; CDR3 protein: CASREPSGWDNEQFF
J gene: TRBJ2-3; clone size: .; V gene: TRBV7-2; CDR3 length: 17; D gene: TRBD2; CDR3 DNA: TGTGCCAGCAGCTTAGCACTAGCGGGAGGGGGGGAAGGTACGCAGTATTTT; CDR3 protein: CASSLALAGGGEGTQYF
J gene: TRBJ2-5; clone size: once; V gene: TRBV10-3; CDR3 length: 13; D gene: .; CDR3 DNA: TGTGCCATCAGTACAGGGATCCAAGAGACCCAGTACTTC; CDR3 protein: CAISTGIQETQYF
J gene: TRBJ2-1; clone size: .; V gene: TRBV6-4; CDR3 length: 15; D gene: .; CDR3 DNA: TGTGCCAGCAGTGTACGACTAACGTCTTACAATGAGCAGTTCTTC; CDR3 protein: CASSVRLTSYNEQFF
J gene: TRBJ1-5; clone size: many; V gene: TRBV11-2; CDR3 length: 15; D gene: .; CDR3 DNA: TGTGCCAGCAGCTTAGGGGTCCTAAGCAATCAGCCCCAGCATTTT; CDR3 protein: CASSLGVLSNQPQHF
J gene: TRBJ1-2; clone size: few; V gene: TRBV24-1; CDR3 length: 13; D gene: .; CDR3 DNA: TGTGCCACCAGTGAGGGACAATTCTATGGCTACACCTTC; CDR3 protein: CATSEGQFYGYTF
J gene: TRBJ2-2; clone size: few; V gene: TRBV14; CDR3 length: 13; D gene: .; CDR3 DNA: TGTGCCAGCAGCCAATTGATCCAAGGGGAGCTGTTTTTT; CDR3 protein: CASSQLIQGELFF
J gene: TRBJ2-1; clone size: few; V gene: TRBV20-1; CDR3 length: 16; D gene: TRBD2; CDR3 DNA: TGCAGTGCTAGAGATGGTGGGGCGGGAGAGAGATCTGAGCAGTTCTTC; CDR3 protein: CSARDGGAGERSEQFF